The next 22 T cell receptor beta chains were all read from a single sample in a study of blood T cell repertoires in COVID-19. Libraries were prepared by immunoSEQ multiplex PCR; TCRdb keeps only in-frame clonotypes and omits some of them. Among a few hundred thousand clones listed, 90% were seen once. What was sequenced was PBMCs or T cells enriched from blood (not recorded which). The receptors were sampled from a young woman with acute COVID-19.

The chain uses TRBV28 and TRBJ2-3, with D perhaps TRBD2 (5 bases). CDR3 length equals 13 residues. Germline V gives CDR1 MDHEN, CDR2 SYDVKM. Deletions cut 8 bases from V and 4 bases from J, with 13 bases between. The CDR3 loop is CASGRMRADTQYF. The CDR3 DNA reads TGTGCCAGCGGTAGGATGAGGGCAGATACGCAGTATTTT.

This chain joins TRBV6-5 and TRBJ1-1; D is undetermined. This CDR3 is built from 14 residues. The germline V gene encodes CDR1 MNHEY and CDR2 SVGAGI. Trimming left V 8 bases short and J 8 bases short, with 21 bases between. The CDR3 nucleotides are TGTGCCAGCGCCCGGCCCGGGAACCTCAAGGAAGCTTTCTTT. Translating gives CASARPGNLKEAFF.

J is TRBJ2-1 and V is TRBV7-6; the match to TRBD2 covers 11 bases. The CDR3 consists of 15 residues. Unmatched junction bases numbered 7, after V lost 3 bases and J lost 9 bases. The germline V gene encodes CDR1 SGHVS and CDR2 FNYEAQ. The CDR3 is CASSLIAGGPGEQFF. The CDR3 region has the DNA TGTGCCAGCAGCTTGATAGCGGGAGGGCCGGGTGAGCAGTTCTTC.

The chain links TRBV2 to TRBJ1-5, with D possibly TRBD1 on 6 matching bases. CDR1 and CDR2 from the germline V gene are SNHLY and FYNNEI. V dropped 6 bases and J dropped 0 bases, with 12 bases sitting between them. CDR3 size: 15 residues. The CDR3 region is CASSQGDTSNQPQHF. DNA of the CDR3: TGTGCCAGCAGCCAAGGGGACACTAGCAATCAGCCCCAGCATTTT. Complete variable domain (other parts from reference TRBV2 and TRBJ1-5): EPEVTQTPSHQVTQMGQEVILRCVPISNHLYFYWYRQILGQKVEFLVSFYNNEISEKSEIFDDQFSVERPDGSNFTLKIRSTKLEDSAMYFCASSQGDTSNQPQHFGDGTRLSIL.

The chain couples TRBV11-2 to TRBJ2-4; D is possibly TRBD2 (7 bases). The V end lost 4 bases, the J end lost 11 bases, and 18 bases lay between the germline ends. Germline loops: CDR1 SGHAT, CDR2 FQNNGV. The CDR3 is 14 amino acids. The CDR3 region has the DNA TGTGCCAGCAGCTCCCTCCGGGGAGGGGGTTTTCAGTACTTC. As protein: CASSSLRGGGFQYF. Full variable domain (rest looked up from reference TRBV11-2 and TRBJ2-4): EAGVAQSPRYKIIEKRQSVAFWCNPISGHATLYWYQQILGQGPKLLIQFQNNGVVDDSQLPKDRFSAERLKGVDSTLKIQPAKLEDSAVYLCASSSLRGGGFQYFGAGTRLSVL.

The genes are TRBV5-1 and TRBJ2-3, with 8 bases that match TRBD1. The CDR3 length is 15 residues. Unmatched junction bases numbered 5, after V lost 3 bases and J lost 2 bases. Germline assignment: CDR1 SGHRS and CDR2 YFSETQ. Written as DNA, the CDR3 is TGCGCCAGCAGCTCGACAGGGGATCCCACAGATACGCAGTATTTT. Protein product: CASSSTGDPTDTQYF.

The rearrangement joins TRBV7-9 to TRBJ2-7; tentatively, D is TRBD2 (7 bases). The CDR3 has 15 residues. Germline loops: CDR1 SEHNR, CDR2 FQNEAQ (reference sequence). V dropped 0 bases and J dropped 3 bases, with 12 bases sitting between them. CDR3 sequence reads: CASSLAGGAHYEQYF. The CDR3 DNA is TGTGCCAGCAGCTTAGCGGGGGGGGCCCACTACGAGCAGTACTTC. The variable domain in full, completed from reference TRBV7-9 and TRBJ2-7, reads DTGVSQNPRHKITKRGQNVTFRCDPISEHNRLYWYRQTLGQGPEFLTYFQNEAQLEKSRLLSDRFSAERPKGSFSTLEIQRTEQGDSAMYLCASSLAGGAHYEQYFGPGTRLTVT.

The sample holds a few counts of this clone. The chain carries TRBV7-6 and TRBJ2-3, with 10 bases aligning to TRBD2. Germline V gives CDR1 SGHVS, CDR2 FNYEAQ. This CDR3 comprises 18 residues. V was pared by 2 bases and J by 1 base, with 9 bases of the junction left unmatched. For the CDR3, the DNA is TGTGCCAGCAGCTTATTGCCCACTAGCGGGATACGCACAGATACGCAGTATTTT. As protein: CASSLLPTSGIRTDTQYF.

The chain has TRBV11-1 and TRBJ1-1; 7 nucleotides match TRBD1. This CDR3 has 14 amino acids. Losses at the gene ends were 8 bases for V and 2 bases for J; bases not matched to a gene: 8. CDR1 and CDR2 (germline): SGHAT, FQDESV (reference sequence). The CDR3 sequence is CASGGTADNTEAFF. The CDR3 bases are TGTGCCAGCGGCGGGACAGCTGATAACACTGAAGCTTTCTTT.

This clone came up once. V gene TRBV28 combines with J gene TRBJ1-3; no clear D gene. The germline CDR1 and CDR2 sequences are MDHEN and SYDVKM. The CDR3 spans 14 residues. V lost 6 bases, J lost 4 bases, and 13 bases lay in between. DNA for the CDR3: TGTGCCAGCAGGAGGGCCCGGGGAGGAAACACCATATATTTT. Translated: CASRRARGGNTIYF.

The J gene is TRBJ2-3, the V gene TRBV27, with TRBD2 as a possible D gene (5 bases). The germline V gene has CDR1 MNHEY and CDR2 SMNVEV (reference sequence). The ends were cut back, 3 bases at V and 10 bases at J, with 11 bases in the middle. The CDR3 totals 12 residues. The CDR3 DNA is TGTGCCAGCAGTTTTCAAGAGGGTGCGCAGTATTTT. It yields the protein CASSFQEGAQYF.

J is TRBJ2-5 and V is TRBV5-4, with a weak D call TRBD2 (5 bases). The CDR3 contains 16 residues. From germline, CDR1 is SGHNT and CDR2 YYREEE (reference sequence). Deletions cut 0 bases from V and 2 bases from J, with 14 bases between. The CDR3 DNA follows: TGTGCCAGCAGCTTGGGAACCCCGGGAACACAAGAGACCCAGTACTTC. Amino acids: CASSLGTPGTQETQYF.

The chain joins TRBV7-2 to TRBJ2-1, with 13 bases lining up with TRBD2. Per germline, CDR1 SGHTA and CDR2 FQGNSA. Losses at the gene ends were 5 bases for V and 1 base for J; bases not matched to a gene: 2. The CDR3 has 16 amino acids. Here the CDR3 DNA reads TGTGCCAGCAGCCAGGGACTAGCGGGGTCCTACAATGAGCAGTTCTTC. It encodes CASSQGLAGSYNEQFF.

V is TRBV7-3 and J is TRBJ2-3, with TRBD1 matching 7 bases. The CDR3 is made up of 15 amino acids. V lost 4 bases to trimming and J lost 0 bases; unmatched junction nucleotides: 4. CDR1 SGHTA and CDR2 FQGTGA come from the germline V gene. CDR3: CASSSQGVSTDTQYF. Written as DNA, the CDR3 is TGTGCCAGCAGCTCCCAGGGGGTTAGCACAGATACGCAGTATTTT.

The chain joins TRBV6-2 or TRBV6-3 to TRBJ2-5; 7 bases map to TRBD1. The CDR3 is 14 residues long. The germline CDR1 and CDR2 sequences are MNHEY and SVGEGT. J lost 3 bases, V lost 2 bases, and 3 bases had no gene match. CDR3 in amino acids: CASSYLQGKETQYF. Here the CDR3 DNA reads TGTGCCAGCAGTTACCTACAGGGGAAAGAGACCCAGTACTTC.

Comments on this clone: Additional DNA sequences in this sample encode the identical CDR3. The gene calls are TRBV28 and TRBJ2-5; 11 bases match TRBD2. Germline CDR1 and CDR2: MDHEN and SYDVKM. V trimming: 2 bases; J trimming: 4 bases; junction bases outside the gene matches: 3. This CDR3 has 15 residues. CDR3 DNA: TGTGCCAGCAGTTTAAGGCTAGCGGGAGGAGAGACCCAGTACTTC. Its protein product is CASSLRLAGGETQYF. Together with reference TRBV28 and TRBJ2-5, the CDR3 gives the full variable domain: DVKVTQSSRYLVKRTGEKVFLECVQDMDHENMFWYRQDPGLGLRLIYFSYDVKMKEKGDIPEGYSVSREKKERFSLILESASTNQTSMYLCASSLRLAGGETQYFGPGTRLLVL.

The chain links TRBV19 to TRBJ2-7; 7 bases align to TRBD2. After removal of 4 bases from V and 2 bases from J, the junction contained 8 bases not matched to a gene. Germline values: CDR1 LNHDA, CDR2 SQIVND (reference sequence). This CDR3 comprises 15 residues. The CDR3 DNA is TGTGCCAGTAGTACCCCGGGACTACCTCCCTACGAGCAGTACTTC. It is translated as CASSTPGLPPYEQYF.

A single count supports this clone. This sequence joins TRBV6-5 and TRBJ1-1; D might be TRBD1 (5 bases). Germline V gene sequence: CDR1 MNHEY, CDR2 SVGAGI. CDR3 length: 14 residues. Trimming took off 0 bases at V and 1 base at J, with 6 bases between the two ends. This CDR3 is CASSYSTENTEAFF. The CDR3 DNA is TGTGCCAGCAGTTACTCGACAGAGAACACTGAAGCTTTCTTT.

The J gene is TRBJ1-5, the V gene TRBV11-2; weak D call: TRBD1 (6 bases). CDR1 and CDR2 (germline): SGHAT, FQNNGV. The V end was cut by 1 base, the J end by 5 bases, with 15 bases between. This CDR3 comprises 16 residues. The CDR3 is CASSLGAGEIDQPQHF. Here the CDR3 DNA reads TGTGCCAGCAGCTTAGGGGCAGGGGAAATAGATCAGCCCCAGCATTTT.

The chain couples TRBV21-1 to TRBJ1-2; whether TRBD1, the table's D call, matches the DNA was not checked. TRBV21-1 is reported as a pseudogene. The CDR3 is made up of 15 amino acids. CDR3 protein: CASSVPGQINYGYTF. CDR3 DNA: TGTGCCAGCAGCGTACCGGGACAGATTAACTATGGCTACACCTTC.

Here the CDR3 DNA reads TGTGCCAGTAGTATGACAGGGGCGGTGACTGAAGCTTTCTTT. Its translation: CASSMTGAVTEAFF. The J gene is TRBJ1-1, the V gene TRBV19; TRBD1 agrees at 8 bases. This CDR3 has 14 amino acids. CDR1 and CDR2 (germline): LNHDA, SQIVND (reference sequence). J lost 5 bases, V lost 3 bases, and 5 bases had no gene match.

V is TRBV5-6 and J is TRBJ2-1, with D uncertain. Germline CDR1 and CDR2: SGHDT and YYEEEE. This CDR3 is built from 14 residues. Trimming took 4 bases from V and 4 from J, leaving 12 bases between them. CDR3 amino acids: CASSPTEQYNEQFF. CDR3 DNA sequence: TGTGCCAGCAGCCCAACAGAACAGTACAATGAGCAGTTCTTC.